These T cell receptor beta chains were read from a single sample in a study of cytomegalovirus exposure and HLA in healthy donors. Repertoires were generated with immunoSEQ multiplex PCR, while TCRdb's copy carries only in-frame clones and drops some. Among 150,000 to 200,000 clones, approximately 80% were seen once, and the ten largest hold around 2%. The sample consisted of PBMCs. The receptor set was obtained from a man between 18 and 29 years old in good health and CMV-seronegative. Both conserved end residues are part of each CDR3. The order of the fields is V gene, D gene, J gene, clone size, CDR3 DNA, CDR3 protein. D genes are given only for firm matches. The size entry is marked missing in some rows and otherwise reads once, few, many or a size class.

TRBV30	-	TRBJ1-1	-	TGTGCCTGGAACCCCAGTCCGAACACTGAAGCTTTCTTT	CAWNPSPNTEAFF
TRBV2	-	TRBJ2-5	-	TGTGCCAGCACTTCAGGGGGGCCCCCCTGGGAGACCCAGTACTTC	CASTSGGPPWETQYF
TRBV27	-	TRBJ2-7	-	TGTGCCAGCAGTTTATCAGGGAGCTCCTACGAGCAGTACTTC	CASSLSGSSYEQYF
TRBV18	-	TRBJ1-5	-	TGTGCCAGCTCACCAACAGGGAGGGATCAGCCCCAGCATTTT	CASSPTGRDQPQHF
TRBV7-2	-	TRBJ2-1	-	TGTGCCAGCAGCTTAGCAGGGGCGGGGGCATACAATGAGCAGTTCTTC	CASSLAGAGAYNEQFF
TRBV30	-	TRBJ1-1	-	TGTGCCTGGAGTGTAGGGTTAGGGAGGGGCACTGAAGCTTTCTTT	CAWSVGLGRGTEAFF
TRBV10-3	-	TRBJ2-5	-	TGTGCCATCAGTAAACAGGGTGGAGAGACCCAGTACTTC	CAISKQGGETQYF
TRBV10-3	-	TRBJ2-2	-	TGTGCCATCAGCCCGGCCGGGGAGCTGTTTTTT	CAISPAGELFF
TRBV28	-	TRBJ1-5	-	TGTGCCAGCACAGTCCCATCCCCAAGCAATCAGCCCCAGCATTTT	CASTVPSPSNQPQHF
TRBV19	-	TRBJ1-5	-	TGTGCCAGTATGGGGGGACCGACAGTCAGAGGACAGCCCCAGCATTTT	CASMGGPTVRGQPQHF
TRBV6-5	TRBD2	TRBJ2-1	-	TGTGCCAGCAAAAGGGGGAGCGGGGGTTACAATGAGCAGTTCTTC	CASKRGSGGYNEQFF
TRBV9	-	TRBJ2-3	-	TGTGCCAGCAGCGTAGAGGGGAAAGGGCCCACAGATACGCAGTATTTT	CASSVEGKGPTDTQYF
TRBV6-6	-	TRBJ2-7	-	TGCACATCGGGCCAGCACTGGGAGGAGCAGTACTTC	CTSGQHWEEQYF
TRBV7-2	TRBD1	TRBJ2-1	-	TGTGCCAGCGACAGGGGGTCGGGCAATGAGCAGTTCTTC	CASDRGSGNEQFF
TRBV28	TRBD2	TRBJ2-1	-	TGTGCCAGCAGGTTGGGACTAGCGAGAAATGAGCAGTTCTTC	CASRLGLARNEQFF
TRBV7-9	-	TRBJ1-2	-	TGTGCCAGCAGCTTAGCTGGAGACTTCAACTATGGCTACACCTTC	CASSLAGDFNYGYTF
TRBV29-1	TRBD2	TRBJ2-3	few	TGCAGCGTTGAAGATCCAGCTTCCGGGGGGGTTGGAGATACGCAGTATTTT	CSVEDPASGGVGDTQYF
TRBV28	-	TRBJ1-2	-	TGTGCCAGCAGTCGAATCGGGACATCCTATGGCTACACCTTC	CASSRIGTSYGYTF
TRBV7-9	TRBD1	TRBJ1-2	-	TGTGCCAGCCGGGGACAGGGTCTGAATGGCTACACCTTC	CASRGQGLNGYTF
TRBV11-2	TRBD2	TRBJ2-1	once	TGTGCCAGCAGCCCTGGACTAGAGGATAATGAGCAGTTCTTC	CASSPGLEDNEQFF
TRBV29-1	-	TRBJ2-3	once	TGCAGCGTCGACCTTCGTAGCGAATACTACACAGATACGCAGTATTTT	CSVDLRSEYYTDTQYF
TRBV5-6	TRBD1	TRBJ2-7	few	TGTGCCAGCAGCTCCTTCGGGACAGGAGCCTACGAGCAGTACTTC	CASSSFGTGAYEQYF
TRBV6-5	TRBD1	TRBJ1-6	-	TGTGCCAGCAGTTACTCTGGGACAGGGGATTCACCCCTCCACTTT	CASSYSGTGDSPLHF
TRBV12-5	-	TRBJ1-2	once	TGTGCTAGTGGTTCGTCAGGGTTTGGCTACACCTTC	CASGSSGFGYTF
TRBV5-4	TRBD2	TRBJ2-6	few	TGCGCCAGCAGCCAAATGACTAGCAACTCTGGGGCCAACGTCCTGACTTTC	CASSQMTSNSGANVLTF
TRBV11-1	-	TRBJ2-1	-	TGTGCCAGCAGCCCCGCGAGGTACAATGAGCAGTTCTTC	CASSPARYNEQFF
TRBV28	-	TRBJ1-1	-	TGTGCCACCTACAGGGATATGAACACTGAAGCTTTCTTT	CATYRDMNTEAFF
TRBV30	-	TRBJ2-7	-	TGTGCCTTGACGAGAGACAAGTCATTCTACGAGCAGTACTTC	CALTRDKSFYEQYF
TRBV5-6	TRBD2	TRBJ2-3	-	TGTGCCAGCAGCGTTAGCGGGAGCAGGGATACGCAGTATTTT	CASSVSGSRDTQYF
TRBV5-1	-	TRBJ2-3	-	TGCGCCAGCAGCTTTCCTGCGGCCCGAGGGACAGATACGCAGTATTTT	CASSFPAARGTDTQYF
TRBV9	-	TRBJ2-3	-	TGTGCCAGCAGCGCGGACATCTATACGCAGTATTTT	CASSADIYTQYF
TRBV15	-	TRBJ1-2	-	TGTGCCACCAGCAGAGAACGGGGAGGCAGATATGGCTACACCTTC	CATSRERGGRYGYTF
TRBV5-1	-	TRBJ2-7	-	TGCGCCAGCAGCTTGACGGGAGTGATAAACGAGCAGTACTTC	CASSLTGVINEQYF
TRBV9	-	TRBJ2-3	-	TGTGCCAGCAGCAGACGGGCAGGGGGCACAGATACGCAGTATTTT	CASSRRAGGTDTQYF
TRBV6-5	-	TRBJ1-1	-	TGTGCCAGCACTTCTCTCAGGGGCACTGAAGCTTTCTTT	CASTSLRGTEAFF
TRBV13	-	TRBJ2-7	once	TGTGCCAGCAGCTCCAGGGGAGTATCCTACGAGCAGTACTTC	CASSSRGVSYEQYF
TRBV27	-	TRBJ2-7	-	TGTGCCAGCAGTCCTGGGGAGTCTTTCTGCGAGCAGTACTTC	CASSPGESFCEQYF
TRBV2	-	TRBJ2-5	few	TGTGCCAGCACTTGGGACTGGATACAAGAGACCCAGTACTTC	CASTWDWIQETQYF
TRBV29-1	-	TRBJ1-1	-	TGCAGCGCCAGGAACACTGAAGCTTTCTTT	CSARNTEAFF
TRBV4-1	-	TRBJ2-2	-	TGCGCCAGCAAAACCTCCGAGGGAAAATCGAACACCGGGGAGCTGTTTTTT	CASKTSEGKSNTGELFF
TRBV9	TRBD1	TRBJ1-6	-	TGTGCCAGCAGCTCAGGACAGGGAGCCAATTCACCCCTCCACTTT	CASSSGQGANSPLHF
TRBV11-3	-	TRBJ2-7	-	TGTGCCAGCAGCTTAGTTGCCAGCTCCTACGAGCAGTACTTC	CASSLVASSYEQYF
TRBV27	-	TRBJ2-7	-	TGTGCCAGCCAACCTTATGCGGCTCCCTACGAGCAGTACTTC	CASQPYAAPYEQYF
TRBV19	-	TRBJ2-7	-	TGTGCCAGTAGTATCTCACTACATGGCGAGCAGTACTTC	CASSISLHGEQYF
TRBV7-2	-	TRBJ2-3	-	TGTGCCAGCAGCCTATCCCAAACAGATACGCAGTATTTT	CASSLSQTDTQYF
TRBV5-1	-	TRBJ2-5	-	TGCGCCAGCAGCCCCCGGGGAGAAGAGACCCAGTACTTC	CASSPRGEETQYF
TRBV5-5	-	TRBJ2-7	-	TGTGCCAGCAGCGTCGAAGCGGGTTCCTCCTACGAGCAGTACTTC	CASSVEAGSSYEQYF
TRBV11-3	TRBD1	TRBJ1-2	-	TGTGCCAGCAGCGTCCCACAGGGGGCCTATTGGAATGGCTACACCTTC	CASSVPQGAYWNGYTF
TRBV19	TRBD1	TRBJ2-7	-	TGTGCCACCAGTGGACAGGGGGCCCACGAGCAGTACTTC	CATSGQGAHEQYF